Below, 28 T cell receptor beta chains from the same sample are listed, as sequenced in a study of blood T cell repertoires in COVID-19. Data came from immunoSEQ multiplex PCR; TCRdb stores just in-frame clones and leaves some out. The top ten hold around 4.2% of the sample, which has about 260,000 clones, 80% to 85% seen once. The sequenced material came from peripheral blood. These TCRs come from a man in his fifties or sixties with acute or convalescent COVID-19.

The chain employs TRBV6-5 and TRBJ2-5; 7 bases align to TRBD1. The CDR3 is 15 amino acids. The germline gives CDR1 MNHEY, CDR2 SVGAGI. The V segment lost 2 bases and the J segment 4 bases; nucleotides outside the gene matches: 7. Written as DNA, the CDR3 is TGTGCCAGCAGTTACCCCGGGACAGCGGCAGAGACCCAGTACTTC. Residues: CASSYPGTAAETQYF.

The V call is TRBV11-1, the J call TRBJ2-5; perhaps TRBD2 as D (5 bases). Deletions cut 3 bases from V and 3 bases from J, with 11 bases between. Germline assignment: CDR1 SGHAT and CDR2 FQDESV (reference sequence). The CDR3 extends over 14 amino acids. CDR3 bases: TGTGCCAGCAGCTTGGCAGCGGCTGAAGAGACCCAGTACTTC. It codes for CASSLAAAEETQYF. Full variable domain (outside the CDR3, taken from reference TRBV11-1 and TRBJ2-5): EAEVAQSPRYKITEKSQAVAFWCDPISGHATLYWYRQILGQGPELLVQFQDESVVDDSQLPKDRFSAERLKGVDSTLKIQPAELGDSAMYLCASSLAAAEETQYFGPGTRLLVL.

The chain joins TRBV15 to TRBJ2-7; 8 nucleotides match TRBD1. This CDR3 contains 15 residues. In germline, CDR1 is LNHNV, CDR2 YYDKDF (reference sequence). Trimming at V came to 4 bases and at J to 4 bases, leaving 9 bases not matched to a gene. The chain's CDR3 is CATSTYGQGGYEQYF. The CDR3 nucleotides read TGTGCCACCAGCACCTATGGACAGGGTGGATACGAGCAGTACTTC.

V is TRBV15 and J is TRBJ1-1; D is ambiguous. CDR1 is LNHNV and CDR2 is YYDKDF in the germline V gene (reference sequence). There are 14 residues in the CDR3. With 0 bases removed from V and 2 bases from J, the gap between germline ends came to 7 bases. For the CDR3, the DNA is TGTGCCACCAGCAGAGATAACAGTAACACTGAAGCTTTCTTT. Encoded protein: CATSRDNSNTEAFF.

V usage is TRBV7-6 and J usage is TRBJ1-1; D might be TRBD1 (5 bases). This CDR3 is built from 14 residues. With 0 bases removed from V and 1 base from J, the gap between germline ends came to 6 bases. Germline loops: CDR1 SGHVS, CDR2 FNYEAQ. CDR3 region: CASSLAGGNTEAFF. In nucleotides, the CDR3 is TGTGCCAGCAGCTTAGCGGGGGGGAACACTGAAGCTTTCTTT.

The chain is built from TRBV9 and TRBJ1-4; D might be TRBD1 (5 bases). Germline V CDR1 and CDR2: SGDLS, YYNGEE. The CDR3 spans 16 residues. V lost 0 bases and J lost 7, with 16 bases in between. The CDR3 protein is CASSVALGHGGEKLFF. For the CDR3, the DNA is TGTGCCAGCAGCGTAGCTCTTGGACACGGGGGTGAAAAACTGTTTTTT.

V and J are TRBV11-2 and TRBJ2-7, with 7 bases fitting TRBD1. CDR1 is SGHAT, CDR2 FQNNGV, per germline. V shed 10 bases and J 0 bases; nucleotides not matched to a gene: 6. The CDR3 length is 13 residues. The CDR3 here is CATEGQSSYEQYF. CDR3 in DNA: TGTGCCACCGAGGGACAGTCCTCCTACGAGCAGTACTTC.

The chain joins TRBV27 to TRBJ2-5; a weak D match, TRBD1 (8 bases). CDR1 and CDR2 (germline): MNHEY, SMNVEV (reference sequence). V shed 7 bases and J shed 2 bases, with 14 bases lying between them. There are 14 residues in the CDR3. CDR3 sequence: CASKGQGGQETQYF. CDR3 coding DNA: TGTGCCAGCAAAGGACAGGGAGGGCAAGAGACCCAGTACTTC.

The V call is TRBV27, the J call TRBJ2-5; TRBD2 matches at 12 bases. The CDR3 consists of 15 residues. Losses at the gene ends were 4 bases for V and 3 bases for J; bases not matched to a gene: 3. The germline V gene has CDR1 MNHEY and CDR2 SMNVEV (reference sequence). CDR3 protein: CASSSTSGGEETQYF. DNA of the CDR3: TGTGCCAGCAGTTCGACTAGCGGGGGTGAAGAGACCCAGTACTTC.

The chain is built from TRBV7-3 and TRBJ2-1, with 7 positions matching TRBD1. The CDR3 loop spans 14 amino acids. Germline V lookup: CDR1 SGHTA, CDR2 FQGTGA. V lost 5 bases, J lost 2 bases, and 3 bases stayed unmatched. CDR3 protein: CASSPGQTYNEQFF. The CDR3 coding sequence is TGTGCCAGCAGCCCGGGACAGACCTACAATGAGCAGTTCTTC.

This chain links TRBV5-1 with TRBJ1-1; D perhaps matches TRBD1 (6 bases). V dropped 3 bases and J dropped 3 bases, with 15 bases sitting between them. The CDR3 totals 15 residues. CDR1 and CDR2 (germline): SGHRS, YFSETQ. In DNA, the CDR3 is TGCGCCAGCAGCTCGACAGGACGGTCCTACACTGAAGCTTTCTTT. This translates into CASSSTGRSYTEAFF.

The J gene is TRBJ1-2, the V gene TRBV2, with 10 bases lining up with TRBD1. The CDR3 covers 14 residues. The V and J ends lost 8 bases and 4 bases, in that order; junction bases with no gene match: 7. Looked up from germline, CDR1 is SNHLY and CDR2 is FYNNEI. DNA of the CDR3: TGTGCCAGCGAAGGGACAGGGGAAGGCTATGGCTACACCTTC. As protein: CASEGTGEGYGYTF.

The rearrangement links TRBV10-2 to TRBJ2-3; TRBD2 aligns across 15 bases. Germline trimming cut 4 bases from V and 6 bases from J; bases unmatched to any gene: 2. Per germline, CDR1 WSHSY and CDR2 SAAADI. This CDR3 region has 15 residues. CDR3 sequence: CASSAGLAGGDTQYF. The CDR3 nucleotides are TGCGCCAGCAGTGCCGGACTAGCGGGAGGGGATACGCAGTATTTT.

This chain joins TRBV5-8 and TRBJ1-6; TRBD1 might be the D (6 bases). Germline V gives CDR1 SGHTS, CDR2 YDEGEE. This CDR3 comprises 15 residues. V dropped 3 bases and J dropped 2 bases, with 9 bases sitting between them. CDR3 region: CASSSRTAYNSPLHF. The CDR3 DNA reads TGTGCCAGCAGCTCGCGGACAGCCTATAATTCACCCCTCCACTTT.

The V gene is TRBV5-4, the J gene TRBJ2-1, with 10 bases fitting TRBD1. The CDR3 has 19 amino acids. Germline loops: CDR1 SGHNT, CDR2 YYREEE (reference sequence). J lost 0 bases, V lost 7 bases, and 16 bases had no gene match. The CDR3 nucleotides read TGTGCCAGCCGGCAAGGGGGACAGGGGACTCTGAGCTCCTACAATGAGCAGTTCTTC. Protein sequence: CASRQGGQGTLSSYNEQFF. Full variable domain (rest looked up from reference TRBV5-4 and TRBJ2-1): ETGVTQSPTHLIKTRGQQVTLRCSSQSGHNTVSWYQQALGQGPQFIFQYYREEENGRGNFPPRFSGLQFPNYSSELNVNALELDDSALYLCASRQGGQGTLSSYNEQFFGPGTRLTVL.

The CDR3, as DNA: TGTGCCACCAGCCCCGGGGCGGGGGGTAAGGGGTTCTACAATGAGCAGTTCTTC. It specifies CATSPGAGGKGFYNEQFF. V and J are TRBV15 and TRBJ2-1; 8 positions match TRBD2. Germline V CDR1 and CDR2: LNHNV, YYDKDF (reference sequence). Losses at the gene ends were 5 bases for V and 3 bases for J; bases not matched to a gene: 15. CDR3 length equals 18 residues.

The chain's CDR3 is CASSLAGTSGSYEQYF. CDR3 bases: TGCGCCAGCAGCTTAGCCGGGACTAGCGGGAGCTACGAGCAGTACTTC. V is TRBV5-1 and J is TRBJ2-7; 14 nucleotides align to TRBD2. This CDR3 has 16 amino acids. V lost 2 bases to trimming and J lost 3 bases; unmatched junction nucleotides: 4. Germline loops: CDR1 SGHRS, CDR2 YFSETQ.

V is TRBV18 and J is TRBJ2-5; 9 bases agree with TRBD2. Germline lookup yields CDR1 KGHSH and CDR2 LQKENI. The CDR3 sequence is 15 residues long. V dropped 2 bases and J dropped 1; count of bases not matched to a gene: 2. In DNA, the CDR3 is TGTGCCAGCTCACCAGCGGGGGGGCTCCAAGAGACCCAGTACTTC. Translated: CASSPAGGLQETQYF.

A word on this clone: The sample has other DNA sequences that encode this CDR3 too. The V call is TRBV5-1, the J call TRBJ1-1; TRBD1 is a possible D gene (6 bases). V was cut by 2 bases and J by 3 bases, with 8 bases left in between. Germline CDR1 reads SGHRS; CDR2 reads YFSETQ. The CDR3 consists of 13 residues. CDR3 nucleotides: TGCGCCAGCAGCTTAGCAGGGGACACTGAAGCTTTCTTT. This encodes CASSLAGDTEAFF.

The CDR3 here is CAIKGATERVYEQYF. CDR3 nucleotides: TGTGCCATCAAGGGGGCAACAGAAAGGGTCTACGAGCAGTACTTC. The gene calls are TRBV10-3 and TRBJ2-7; 7 bases agree with TRBD1. Germline-derived CDR1 and CDR2 are ENHRY and SYGVKD. After removal of 7 bases from V and 3 bases from J, the junction contained 12 bases not matched to a gene. This CDR3 spans 15 amino acids.

CDR3 in amino acids: CASSLGQKGWSEGYTF. DNA of the CDR3: TGTGCCAGCAGCTTGGGACAGAAGGGTTGGAGTGAGGGCTACACCTTC. The chain is built from TRBV5-8 and TRBJ1-2; tentative D call: TRBD1 (5 bases). Germline CDR1 SGHTS, CDR2 YDEGEE. V shed 0 bases and J shed 8 bases, with 20 bases lying between them. The CDR3 loop spans 16 amino acids.

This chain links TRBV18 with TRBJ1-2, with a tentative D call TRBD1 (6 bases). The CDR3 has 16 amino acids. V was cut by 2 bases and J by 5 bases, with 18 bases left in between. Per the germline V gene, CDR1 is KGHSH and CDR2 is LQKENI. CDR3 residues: CASSPVTRTVNYGYTF. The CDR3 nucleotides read TGTGCCAGCTCACCAGTTACTCGGACAGTTAATTATGGCTACACCTTC. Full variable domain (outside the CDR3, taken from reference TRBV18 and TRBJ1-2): NAGVMQNPRHLVRRRGQEARLRCSPMKGHSHVYWYRQLPEEGLKFMVYLQKENIIDESGMPKERFSAEFPKEGPSILRIQQVVRGDSAAYFCASSPVTRTVNYGYTFGSGTRLTVV.

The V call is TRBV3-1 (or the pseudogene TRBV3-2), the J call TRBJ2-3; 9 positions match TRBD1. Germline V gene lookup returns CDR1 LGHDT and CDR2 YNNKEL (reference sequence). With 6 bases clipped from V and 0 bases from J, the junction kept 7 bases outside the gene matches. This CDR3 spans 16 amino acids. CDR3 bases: TGTGCCAGCAGACCTACAGGGGGCGTGAGCACAGATACGCAGTATTTT. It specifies CASRPTGGVSTDTQYF.

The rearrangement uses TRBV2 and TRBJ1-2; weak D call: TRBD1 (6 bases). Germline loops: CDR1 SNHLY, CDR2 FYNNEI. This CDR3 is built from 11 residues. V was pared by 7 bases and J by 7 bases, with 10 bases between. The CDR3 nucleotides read TGTGCCAGCACGCGAGGGGGTGGCTACACCTTC. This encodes CASTRGGGYTF.

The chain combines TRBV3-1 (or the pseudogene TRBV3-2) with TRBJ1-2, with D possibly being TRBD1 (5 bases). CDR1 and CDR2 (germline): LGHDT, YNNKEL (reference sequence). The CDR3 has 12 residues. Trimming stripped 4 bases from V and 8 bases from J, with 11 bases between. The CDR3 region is CASSPGMYGYTF. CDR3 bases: TGTGCCAGCAGCCCAGGGATGTACGGCTACACCTTC.

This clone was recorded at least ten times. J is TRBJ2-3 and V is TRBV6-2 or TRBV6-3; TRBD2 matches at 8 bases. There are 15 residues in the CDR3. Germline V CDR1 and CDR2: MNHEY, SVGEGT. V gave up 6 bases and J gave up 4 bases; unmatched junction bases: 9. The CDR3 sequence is CASSPGTGGPDTQYF. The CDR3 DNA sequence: TGTGCCAGCAGCCCCGGGACGGGAGGGCCAGATACGCAGTATTTT.

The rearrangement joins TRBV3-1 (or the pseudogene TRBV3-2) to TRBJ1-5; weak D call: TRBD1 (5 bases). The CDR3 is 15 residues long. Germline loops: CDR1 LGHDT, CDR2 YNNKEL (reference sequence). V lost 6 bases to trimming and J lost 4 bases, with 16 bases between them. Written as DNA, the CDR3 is TGTGCCAGCAGTACTACTTCCGGGACTAATCAGCCCCAGCATTTT. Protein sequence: CASSTTSGTNQPQHF.

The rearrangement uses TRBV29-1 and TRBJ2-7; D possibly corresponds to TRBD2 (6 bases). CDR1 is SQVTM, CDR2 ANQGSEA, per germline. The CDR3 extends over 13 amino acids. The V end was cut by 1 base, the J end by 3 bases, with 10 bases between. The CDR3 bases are TGCAGCGTTGAAGGGCTCGGGGGCTACGAGCAGTACTTC. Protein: CSVEGLGGYEQYF.